What follows are 11 T cell receptor beta chains derived from one specimen sequenced in a study of cytomegalovirus exposure and HLA in healthy donors. A multiplex PCR was run with 60 Vbeta primers and 13 Jbeta primers. Sequenced by immunoSEQ multiplex PCR; TCRdb stores in-frame clones only, minus some. The sample includes about 94,000 clones, approximately 66% of them seen just once. Material for sequencing was PBMCs. All receptors derive from a man aged 30 to 45 in good health and CMV-seronegative.

This clone has only one observation. V and J are TRBV19 and TRBJ1-1; no definite D call. Between the trimmed V and J ends, which lost 1 base and 0 bases, there was a span of 3 bases. Looked up from germline, CDR1 is LNHDA and CDR2 is SQIVND (reference sequence). The CDR3 runs 13 residues. The CDR3, as DNA: TGTGCCAGTAGTATAGTAGTGAACACTGAAGCTTTCTTT. Translating it yields CASSIVVNTEAFF.

This chain's CDR3 is CASSFIAGGSYEQYF. In nucleotides, the CDR3 is TGTGCCAGCAGCTTTATAGCGGGGGGCTCATACGAGCAGTACTTC. V gene TRBV7-6 combines with J gene TRBJ2-7; 10 bases map to TRBD2. V lost 3 bases to trimming and J lost 4 bases; unmatched junction nucleotides: 6. Germline-derived CDR1 and CDR2 are SGHVS and FNYEAQ. This CDR3 contains 15 residues.

This clone was seen only a few times. V gene TRBV10-3 combines with J gene TRBJ2-1; the match to TRBD2 covers 15 bases. CDR1 is ENHRY, CDR2 SYGVKD, per germline. The CDR3 is 18 residues long. J gave up 0 bases and V 7 bases, and 7 bases lay outside the gene matches. In DNA, the CDR3 is TGTGCCATCAACGGACTAGCGGGGGGGCCGAGCTCCTACAATGAGCAGTTCTTC. Its translation is CAINGLAGGPSSYNEQFF.

This clone was counted a few times. The V gene is TRBV7-6, the J gene TRBJ2-3; D possibly corresponds to TRBD2 (5 bases). The V and J ends lost 2 bases and 0 bases respectively, with 9 bases between them. In germline, CDR1 is SGHVS, CDR2 FNYEAQ. The CDR3 sequence is 15 residues long. CDR3 loop: CASSLQRASTDTQYF. The DNA for the CDR3 is TGTGCCAGCAGCTTACAGAGGGCGAGCACAGATACGCAGTATTTT.

The rearrangement links TRBV5-1 to TRBJ2-3; 13 positions agree with TRBD2. Trimming at V came to 4 bases and at J to 2 bases, leaving 7 bases not matched to a gene. The germline gives CDR1 SGHRS, CDR2 YFSETQ. The CDR3 runs 17 residues. CDR3 in amino acids: CASSGGTSGDFTDTQYF. In DNA, the CDR3 is TGCGCCAGCAGCGGAGGGACTAGCGGGGACTTCACAGATACGCAGTATTTT. Full variable domain (missing parts from reference TRBV5-1 and TRBJ2-3): KAGVTQTPRYLIKTRGQQVTLSCSPISGHRSVSWYQQTPGQGLQFLFEYFSETQRNKGNFPGRFSGRQFSNSRSEMNVSTLELGDSALYLCASSGGTSGDFTDTQYFGPGTRLTVL.

The chain has TRBV7-3 and TRBJ2-2, with D perhaps TRBD1 (6 bases). The CDR3 runs 15 residues. Trimming left V 1 base short and J 7 bases short, with 13 bases between. CDR1 is SGHTA, CDR2 FQGTGA, per germline. In nucleotides, the CDR3 is TGTGCCAGCAGCTTAAACAGGGCAGGGAACGGGGAGCTGTTTTTT. This translates into CASSLNRAGNGELFF.

The chain joins TRBV18 to TRBJ2-1; 8 positions match TRBD1. V was pared by 2 bases and J by 0 bases, with 15 bases of the junction left unmatched. Germline-derived CDR1 and CDR2 are KGHSH and LQKENI. The CDR3 loop spans 20 amino acids. The CDR3 region has the DNA TGTGCCAGCTCACCATATCAGGGACAGGTTCAATCCAGCTCCTACAATGAGCAGTTCTTC. Protein product: CASSPYQGQVQSSSYNEQFF.

The chain employs TRBV18 and TRBJ1-1; weak D call: TRBD1 (6 bases). The length of the CDR3 is 14 residues. CDR1 is KGHSH and CDR2 is LQKENI in the germline V gene. Trimming pared 2 bases from V and 1 base from J, leaving 8 bases between. In DNA form, the CDR3 reads TGTGCCAGCTCACCAGAGGACAGGAACACTGAAGCTTTCTTT. This sequence encodes CASSPEDRNTEAFF.

The rearrangement links TRBV19 to TRBJ2-7; D is possibly TRBD2 (5 bases). CDR3 size: 18 residues. V dropped 5 bases and J dropped 2 bases, with 25 bases sitting between them. CDR1 LNHDA and CDR2 SQIVND come from the germline V gene (reference sequence). CDR3 in amino acids: CASSPPTVSGSPPYEQYF. In DNA, the CDR3 is TGTGCCAGTAGTCCCCCGACGGTGAGCGGCTCCCCACCCTACGAGCAGTACTTC.

The genes are TRBV5-6 and TRBJ2-2, with 8 bases matching TRBD2. The germline gives CDR1 SGHDT, CDR2 YYEEEE. The CDR3 extends over 15 amino acids. Trimming removed 3 bases from V and 7 bases from J; junction bases left unmatched: 8. The DNA for the CDR3 is TGTGCCAGCAGCTCCTTAGCGGGACTAATCGGGGAGCTGTTTTTT. Encoded protein: CASSSLAGLIGELFF.

This chain connects TRBV13 to TRBJ2-1; 8 bases align to TRBD2. V lost 6 bases to trimming and J lost 6 bases; unmatched junction nucleotides: 13. This CDR3 spans 16 amino acids. The germline V gene encodes CDR1 PRHDT and CDR2 FYEKMQ (reference sequence). This CDR3 reads CASSPGGYVGRNEQFF. As DNA, the CDR3 is TGTGCCAGCAGTCCGGGAGGGTACGTGGGCCGCAATGAGCAGTTCTTC.